The 26 T cell receptor beta chains below come from one sample, sequenced in a study of cytomegalovirus exposure and HLA in healthy donors. This PCR relied on a set of 60 Vbeta primers and 13 Jbeta primers. Clones were read by immunoSEQ multiplex PCR, and TCRdb kept only the in-frame ones, dropping some. The table records 200,000 or so clones, more than 75% of them present only once. The material sequenced was PBMCs. The receptors were gathered from a woman between 45 and 65 years old in good health and CMV-seropositive.

Details on this clone: Other DNA sequences in this sample translate to the same CDR3. The chain couples TRBV10-3 to TRBJ1-1, with TRBD1 matching over 9 bases. This CDR3 spans 14 amino acids. Trimming at V came to 6 bases and at J to 4 bases, leaving 6 bases not matched to a gene. Germline V gene data show CDR1 as ENHRY and CDR2 as SYGVKD. CDR3 nucleotides: TGTGCCATCAGACCGGGACAGGGTTTCACTGAAGCTTTCTTT. It translates to CAIRPGQGFTEAFF.

This clone was counted a few times. V is TRBV2 and J is TRBJ1-2; 9 nucleotides align to TRBD1. The junction had 4 bases not matched to a gene; V was cut back by 8 bases and J by 3 bases. The CDR3 spans 13 residues. In germline, CDR1 is SNHLY, CDR2 FYNNEI. The CDR3 DNA follows: TGTGCCAGCGAAAGGGACAGGGACTATGGCTACACCTTC. Translating gives CASERDRDYGYTF.

CDR3 amino acids: CASSLQGTGEETQYF. In DNA, the CDR3 is TGTGCCAGCAGCTTACAGGGGACAGGGGAGGAGACCCAGTACTTC. The chain employs TRBV7-3 and TRBJ2-5, with 10 bases that match TRBD1. This CDR3 spans 15 amino acids. Germline values: CDR1 SGHTA, CDR2 FQGTGA. The V gene end was trimmed by 2 bases and the J gene end by 5 bases; junction bases not matched to a gene: 5. Looking up the rest from reference TRBV7-3 and TRBJ2-5 gives the full variable domain: GAGVSQTPSNKVTEKGKYVELRCDPISGHTALYWYRQSLGQGPEFLIYFQGTGAADDSGLPNDRFFAVRPEGSVSTLKIQRTERGDSAVYLCASSLQGTGEETQYFGPGTRLLVL.

This chain uses TRBV2 with TRBJ1-1, with a possible D match to TRBD1 (6 bases). This CDR3 region has 13 residues. V shed 8 bases and J shed 0 bases, with 10 bases lying between them. Germline V CDR1 and CDR2: SNHLY, FYNNEI. The CDR3 region has the DNA TGTGCCAGCCCGGACAGTCTGAACACTGAAGCTTTCTTT. As protein: CASPDSLNTEAFF. Full variable domain (missing parts from reference TRBV2 and TRBJ1-1): EPEVTQTPSHQVTQMGQEVILRCVPISNHLYFYWYRQILGQKVEFLVSFYNNEISEKSEIFDDQFSVERPDGSNFTLKIRSTKLEDSAMYFCASPDSLNTEAFFGQGTRLTVV.

This clone was observed a handful of times. This chain joins TRBV23-1 and TRBJ2-7; 9 bases match TRBD1. TRBV23-1 is identified as an open reading frame with a role that is uncertain. Trimming at V came to 4 bases and at J to 5 bases, leaving 9 bases not matched to a gene. The CDR3 is made up of 15 amino acids. The CDR3 sequence is CASSPNGDRAHEQYF. CDR3 coding DNA: TGCGCCAGCAGTCCGAATGGGGACAGGGCACACGAGCAGTACTTC.

The V and J genes are TRBV10-3 and TRBJ2-5; 8 bases map to TRBD2. The CDR3 extends over 13 amino acids. Germline assignment: CDR1 ENHRY and CDR2 SYGVKD. The CDR3 DNA reads TGTGCAGCGGCGGGGGGAACTAAAGAGACCCAGTACTTC. It yields the protein CAAAGGTKETQYF.

This clone has just a few counts. The chain joins TRBV10-2 to TRBJ2-1; perhaps TRBD1 as D (5 bases). CDR3 length: 12 amino acids. V shed 8 bases and J shed 10 bases, with 15 bases lying between them. Germline V gives CDR1 WSHSY, CDR2 SAAADI. The DNA for the CDR3 is TGCGCCAGCTGTCCCCAGGGTGGCGAGCAGTTCTTC. It specifies CASCPQGGEQFF.

This rearrangement joins TRBV19 to TRBJ1-2; the match to TRBD1 covers 7 bases. V gave up 5 bases and J gave up 5 bases; unmatched junction bases: 8. The CDR3 is made up of 14 amino acids. Germline CDR1 and CDR2: LNHDA and SQIVND (reference sequence). CDR3 in DNA: TGTGCCAGTAGTTTTGGAACAGGGGAATATGGCTACACCTTC. This translates into CASSFGTGEYGYTF. The full variable domain, completed using reference TRBV19 and TRBJ1-2, is DGGITQSPKYLFRKEGQNVTLSCEQNLNHDAMYWYRQDPGQGLRLIYYSQIVNDFQKGDIAEGYSVSREKKESFPLTVTSAQKNPTAFYLCASSFGTGEYGYTFGSGTRLTVV.

This chain connects TRBV7-3 to TRBJ2-7, with 12 nucleotides matching TRBD2. Germline V gene data show CDR1 as SGHTA and CDR2 as FQGTGA. J was trimmed by 4 bases and V by 2 bases; bases with no gene match: 9. The CDR3 has 17 residues. CDR3 loop: CASSLGATSGRNYEQYF. The CDR3 DNA reads as TGTGCCAGCAGCTTAGGTGCAACTAGCGGGAGGAATTACGAGCAGTACTTC.

The J gene is TRBJ1-1, the V gene TRBV6-5, with D possibly TRBD1 on 5 matching bases. Per the germline V gene, CDR1 is MNHEY and CDR2 is SVGAGI. The CDR3 is 14 amino acids. V lost 2 bases and J 4 bases, leaving 11 bases between the germline ends. The CDR3 region is CASSYRTGGTEAFF. CDR3 bases: TGTGCCAGCAGTTACCGCACGGGGGGCACTGAAGCTTTCTTT.

The chain employs TRBV7-8 and TRBJ2-2; D call uncertain. Between the trimmed V and J ends, which lost 4 bases and 6 bases, there was a span of 9 bases. The CDR3 is 13 residues long. Per the germline V gene, CDR1 is SGHVS and CDR2 is FQNEAQ. The CDR3 nucleotides read TGTGCCAGCAGCTCGAACCAGGCCGGGGAGCTGTTTTTT. This codes for CASSSNQAGELFF.

The V call is TRBV5-4, the J call TRBJ2-7, with 8 bases that match TRBD1. With V trimmed by 1 base and J by 0 bases, 3 bases remained unmatched. The CDR3 has 15 amino acids. From germline, CDR1 is SGHNT and CDR2 YYREEE (reference sequence). The DNA of the CDR3 is TGTGCCAGCAGCTTGTTGACAGGGGCCTCCTACGAGCAGTACTTC. Residues: CASSLLTGASYEQYF.

For this clone: The sample carries other DNA sequences with the same CDR3. The chain recombines TRBV15 with TRBJ1-5; D might be TRBD1 (6 bases). Deletions cut 0 bases from V and 6 bases from J, with 15 bases between. The CDR3 sequence is 16 residues long. Germline loops: CDR1 LNHNV, CDR2 YYDKDF (reference sequence). The CDR3: CATSREQGTFSQPQHF. DNA of the CDR3: TGTGCCACCAGCAGAGAACAGGGTACTTTTAGTCAGCCCCAGCATTTT.

The chain uses TRBV10-2 and TRBJ2-3; 12 nucleotides align to TRBD2. The V gene's germline CDR1 is WSHSY and CDR2 SAAADI. The CDR3 runs to 16 residues. V lost 2 bases and J lost 3; bases outside the gene matches: 3. The DNA for the CDR3 is TGCGCCAGCAGTGAGAGGCTAGCGGGGGGGACAGATACGCAGTATTTT. This translates into CASSERLAGGTDTQYF.

This clone was seen a handful of times. This chain connects TRBV30 to TRBJ2-7, with 15 bases fitting TRBD2. J lost 3 bases, V lost 1 base, and 10 bases had no gene match. The CDR3 loop spans 18 amino acids. The germline gives CDR1 GTSNPN, CDR2 SVGIG (reference sequence). The CDR3 DNA sequence: TGTGCCTGGAGTGGTTGGACTAGCGGGAGGGCCGCGGTCTACGAGCAGTACTTC. This sequence encodes CAWSGWTSGRAAVYEQYF.

The V and J genes are TRBV5-6 and TRBJ2-3; D is uncertain. In germline, CDR1 is SGHDT, CDR2 YYEEEE. The CDR3 length is 14 residues. With 1 base removed from V and 0 bases from J, the gap between germline ends came to 6 bases. CDR3 loop: CASSLTTSTDTQYF. CDR3 sequence (DNA): TGTGCCAGCAGCTTGACTACTAGCACAGATACGCAGTATTTT.

This sequence joins TRBV6-5 and TRBJ2-7, with 14 bases fitting TRBD2. Germline V gives CDR1 MNHEY, CDR2 SVGAGI. J gave up 6 bases and V 6 bases, and 7 bases lay outside the gene matches. The CDR3 contains 15 residues. The CDR3 region is CASSPGLAGGGEQYF. As DNA, the CDR3 is TGTGCCAGCAGCCCTGGACTAGCGGGAGGCGGCGAGCAGTACTTC.

V is TRBV7-8 and J is TRBJ1-1; D is ambiguous. Germline assignment: CDR1 SGHVS and CDR2 FQNEAQ. V lost 7 bases to trimming and J lost 0 bases, with 12 bases between them. The CDR3 consists of 14 residues. Here the CDR3 DNA reads TGTGCCAGCACCTTCGGGATTATGAACACTGAAGCTTTCTTT. As protein: CASTFGIMNTEAFF.

J is TRBJ1-5 and V is TRBV2, with D unresolved. The CDR3 totals 13 residues. Trimming cost V 3 bases and J 11 bases, with 14 bases left between them. Germline V gives CDR1 SNHLY, CDR2 FYNNEI. The DNA of the CDR3 is TGTGCCAGCAGTGAGATTTTGAGTCACTCCCAGCATTTT. Translating gives CASSEILSHSQHF. Supplemented by reference TRBV2 and TRBJ1-5, the full variable domain reads EPEVTQTPSHQVTQMGQEVILRCVPISNHLYFYWYRQILGQKVEFLVSFYNNEISEKSEIFDDQFSVERPDGSNFTLKIRSTKLEDSAMYFCASSEILSHSQHFGDGTRLSIL.

The chain has TRBV2 and TRBJ2-7; 7 nucleotides align to TRBD1. The CDR3 covers 16 residues. CDR1 SNHLY and CDR2 FYNNEI come from the germline V gene. The trim removed 2 bases at V and 0 bases at J, leaving 7 bases unmatched. CDR3 nucleotide sequence: TGTGCCAGCAGTGAACTCGGGGACAGTCCCTCCTACGAGCAGTACTTC. Residues: CASSELGDSPSYEQYF.

The chain employs TRBV10-3 and TRBJ2-2, with 10 bases fitting TRBD1. The CDR3 covers 14 residues. Per the germline V gene, CDR1 is ENHRY and CDR2 is SYGVKD. V shed 6 bases and J 5 bases; nucleotides not matched to a gene: 3. The CDR3 spells CAIRGQGETGELFF. CDR3 nucleotides: TGTGCCATCAGAGGACAGGGGGAAACCGGGGAGCTGTTTTTT.

This chain uses TRBV7-2 with TRBJ2-7; 8 positions agree with TRBD1. In germline, CDR1 is SGHTA, CDR2 FQGNSA. Losses at the gene ends were 3 bases for V and 3 bases for J; bases not matched to a gene: 7. The CDR3 totals 15 residues. CDR3 in DNA: TGTGCCAGCAGCTTCCAACAGGGGGGAGGCTACGAGCAGTACTTC. It specifies CASSFQQGGGYEQYF.

The sample holds one count of this clone. CDR3 nucleotide sequence: TGCAGCGTTGTGGGACAGGTGTTCTACGAGCAGTACTTC. The encoded protein is CSVVGQVFYEQYF. The chain links TRBV29-1 to TRBJ2-7; 8 bases agree with TRBD1. CDR3 length: 13 amino acids. Germline V gene lookup returns CDR1 SQVTM and CDR2 ANQGSEA. Unmatched junction bases numbered 5, after V lost 4 bases and J lost 3 bases.

The chain joins TRBV7-6 to TRBJ2-7; D is possibly TRBD2 (7 bases). The CDR3 spans 15 residues. V was clipped by 0 bases and J by 3 bases, with 12 bases between them. CDR1 is SGHVS and CDR2 is FNYEAQ in the germline V gene. CDR3 bases: TGTGCCAGCAGCTTAGCGGCAGGGGAGGGCTACGAGCAGTACTTC. Translating it yields CASSLAAGEGYEQYF.

The genes are TRBV29-1 and TRBJ2-7, with 11 bases matching TRBD1. Germline V gene data show CDR1 as SQVTM and CDR2 as ANQGSEA. The CDR3 extends over 15 amino acids. The V and J ends lost 0 bases and 5 bases, in that order; junction bases with no gene match: 6. CDR3 loop: CSVEDPDRGLDEQYF. In nucleotides, the CDR3 is TGCAGCGTTGAAGATCCGGACAGGGGGCTGGACGAGCAGTACTTC.

Points on this clone: This sample also contains other DNA sequences that code for the same CDR3. V and J are TRBV19 and TRBJ2-7; no definite D call. The CDR3 is 12 amino acids. V was cut by 5 bases and J by 0 bases, with 5 bases left in between. Germline V CDR1 and CDR2: LNHDA, SQIVND (reference sequence). The CDR3 DNA reads TGTGCCAGTAGTCCGAGCTCCTACGAGCAGTACTTC. It is translated as CASSPSSYEQYF.